This T cell receptor (beta chain) comes out of a study of cytomegalovirus exposure and HLA in healthy donors. With 60 Vbeta and 13 Jbeta primers, the PCR was carried out. TCRdb's table, derived via immunoSEQ multiplex PCR, lists solely in-frame clones and lacks some. The table has fewer than 200,000 clones, roughly four fifths seen once. Per germline, CDR1 SGHVS and CDR2 FQNEAQ. The CDR3 length is 14 residues. The V gene end was trimmed by 3 bases and the J gene end by 8 bases; junction bases not matched to a gene: 3. The clonotype was recovered from a woman between 18 and 30 years old in good health and CMV-seronegative. Sequenced material: PBMCs. This rearrangement joins TRBV7-8 to TRBJ2-7; 14 bases are a match to TRBD2. The CDR3 region is CASSFGLAGGQQYF. CDR3 DNA: TGTGCCAGCAGCTTCGGACTAGCGGGAGGACAGCAGTACTTC.